These 3 T cell receptor beta chains share one sample of origin, sequenced in a study of identical twins listed by TCRdb under 2016. Preparation of the library involved 5' RACE. These reads were obtained on an Illumina HiSeq 2000. TCRdb redid the processing of the public reads, applying fastp at Q25 and MiXCR, and retained in-frame beta chains. Records with the same CDR3 protein are collapsed into one entry carrying the most frequent genes and DNA. For this sample the table gives approximately 300,000 distinct CDR3 sequences, of which 8.5% to 9.5% were detected only once. The ten largest clones represent approximately 6.6% of the sample. The same data also contributed to another study, on yellow fever vaccine responses in identical twins.

The sequencing input was CD8+ T cells sorted from blood. These receptors were taken from a woman between 18 and 29 years old in good health.

This clonotype turned up a few times. V and J are TRBV6-4 and TRBJ2-6; 10 bases are a match to TRBD2. With V trimmed by 2 bases and J by 2 bases, 9 bases remained unmatched. Germline CDR1 MRHNA, CDR2 SNTAGT. The CDR3 consists of 19 residues. The CDR3 protein is CASSDPSGGPLAGANVLTF. As DNA, the CDR3 is TGTGCCAGCAGTGACCCTAGCGGGGGTCCCTTGGCTGGGGCCAACGTCCTGACTTTC.

This sequence joins TRBV7-2 and TRBJ2-5, with D possibly being TRBD1 or TRBD2 (5 bases each). Per the germline V gene, CDR1 is SGHTA and CDR2 is FQGNSA. Between the trimmed V and J ends, which lost 5 bases and 3 bases, there was a span of 13 bases. This CDR3 has 14 amino acids. The CDR3 region is CASSLRDREETQYF. CDR3 nucleotides: TGTGCCAGCAGCCTCAGGGACCGAGAAGAGACCCAGTACTTC. Full variable domain (missing parts from reference TRBV7-2 and TRBJ2-5): GAGVSQSPSNKVTEKGKDVELRCDPISGHTALYWYRQSLGQGLEFLIYFQGNSAPDKSGLPSDRFSAERTGGSVSTLTIQRTQQEDSAVYLCASSLRDREETQYFGPGTRLLVL.

J is TRBJ2-1 and V is TRBV20-1; possibly TRBD2 for D (6 bases). CDR1 is DFQATT and CDR2 is SNEGSKA in the germline V gene (reference sequence). There are 15 residues in the CDR3. Deletions cut 2 bases from V and 1 base from J, with 12 bases between. In nucleotides, the CDR3 is TGCAGTGCTAGACCCGAGGCGGGGTCCTACAATGAGCAGTTCTTC. It encodes CSARPEAGSYNEQFF.